The T cell receptor beta chain under discussion was sequenced for a study of glioma-infiltrating T cells after dendritic cell vaccination. Germline V gene sequence: CDR1 SQVTM, CDR2 ANQGSEA. This CDR3 has 13 amino acids. With 6 bases clipped from V and 8 bases from J, the junction kept 5 bases outside the gene matches. This table comes from immunoSEQ multiplex PCR, and its TCRdb copy is limited to in-frame clones, with some not included. Among about 95,000 clones listed, around 85% were seen once. The genes are TRBV29-1 and TRBJ1-4, with 11 bases lining up with TRBD1. The origin of this receptor is a human donor with glioblastoma. Sequenced material: blood, taken before dendritic cell vaccination. DNA for the CDR3: TGCAGCGTCGCCAGGGACAGGGGGGAAAAACTGTTTTTT. It specifies CSVARDRGEKLFF. The complete variable domain, with remaining parts taken from reference TRBV29-1 and TRBJ1-4, reads SAVISQKPSRDICQRGTSLTIQCQVDSQVTMMFWYRQQPGQSLTLIATANQGSEATYESGFVIDKFPISRPNLTFSTLTVSNMSPEDSSIYLCSVARDRGEKLFFGSGTQLSVL.